This T cell receptor beta chain was identified in a study of blood T cell repertoires in COVID-19. The wider study: Collection of acute and convalescent COVID-19 samples took place in the United States, Italy and Spain. PBMCs, B-cell-depleted T cells, or T cells provided the cDNA or gDNA that made up the material.

Per the original methods: It was from reference gene primer amplification that nucleated cell counts were estimated. Data came from immunoSEQ multiplex PCR; TCRdb stores just in-frame clones and leaves some out. The V and J calls and clone size come from that table; D and trimming were worked out from the DNA. Found here are 75,000 to 100,000 clones, around 90% of them singletons; the top ten hold about 5.2%. The J segment lost 5 bases and the V segment lost 4 bases, leaving 5 bases of the junction unmatched. The germline V gene has CDR1 LNHDA and CDR2 SQIVND (reference sequence). The CDR3 is 14 residues long.

This TCR was sampled from a man aged 55 to 70 with acute or convalescent COVID-19. This rearrangement joins TRBV19 to TRBJ1-2; TRBD1 aligns across 9 bases. The sequenced material came from peripheral blood. The CDR3 spells CASSTGQGGYGYTF. The CDR3 DNA is TGTGCCAGTAGTACGGGACAGGGTGGGTATGGCTACACCTTC.